This T cell receptor beta chain was retrieved from a study of T cell responses to AZD1222 COVID-19 vaccine. General study results and limits: Following two doses of AZD1222, Spike-specific TCR breadth and depth rose. Mostly white British, mostly female donors; authors suggested clonal diversity may be underestimated.

As to this clone: Its matching antigen is unknown.

TCRdb keeps only in-frame clones here, not all; method: immunoSEQ multiplex PCR. This table has roughly 150,000 clones, roughly nine tenths appearing once. The TCR sequence derives from an adult who had recovered from COVID-19. Sequenced material: peripheral blood, taken after recovery from COVID-19.

CDR3 amino acids: CASSLPGQGREKLFF. The CDR3 DNA follows: TGCGCCAGCAGCCTTCCGGGACAGGGGCGCGAAAAACTGTTTTTT. V is TRBV4-1 and J is TRBJ1-4, with 10 bases fitting TRBD1. CDR3 length: 15 residues. The ends lost 4 bases at V and 8 bases at J; junction bases unmatched: 7. CDR1 is MGHRA and CDR2 is YSYEKL in the germline V gene.